The rows below give T cell receptor beta chains drawn from one sample of a study of PD-1 blockade in mismatch repair-deficient tumors. The table came from immunoSEQ multiplex PCR; TCRdb's copy has only in-frame clones and leaves some out. The data contain under 50,000 clones, roughly 83% of them singletons. Sample: PBMCs, taken about 40 weeks after starting pembrolizumab. The receptors here all came from an adult with mismatch repair-deficient cancer. The CDR3 runs from the conserved cysteine through the conserved F or W. D genes are given only for firm matches. The size entry is marked missing in some rows and otherwise reads once, few, many or a size class.

v_gene	len	j_gene	abundance	d_gene	CDR3aa	CDR3nt
TRBV5-6	17	TRBJ2-1	.	.	CASSPSLTSRTYNEQFF	TGTGCCAGCAGCCCGTCCCTTACTAGTCGAACCTACAATGAGCAGTTCTTC
TRBV6-5	14	TRBJ2-3	.	.	CASSYIQSTDTQYF	TGTGCCAGCAGTTACATTCAGAGCACAGATACGCAGTATTTT
TRBV5-1	15	TRBJ2-5	.	TRBD2	CASRPRLAGEGTQYF	TGCGCCAGCAGGCCCAGACTAGCGGGAGAGGGGACCCAGTACTTC
TRBV30	14	TRBJ2-4	.	TRBD2	CAWSAGTIGNIQYF	TGTGCCTGGAGTGCCGGGACTATTGGAAACATTCAGTACTTC
TRBV11-2	12	TRBJ1-2	.	.	CASSLNNYGYTF	TGTGCCAGCAGCTTAAATAATTATGGCTACACCTTC
TRBV7-8	14	TRBJ1-2	few	.	CASSSTPPNSDYTF	TGTGCCAGCAGTTCGACACCCCCTAACTCGGACTACACCTTC
TRBV5-6	15	TRBJ1-2	.	.	CASSSQVSMVYGYTF	TGTGCCAGCAGCTCACAGGTCTCGATGGTTTATGGCTACACCTTC
TRBV27	16	TRBJ2-1	.	.	CASSPVRLYSYNEQFF	TGTGCCAGCAGTCCGGTGAGACTATACTCCTACAATGAGCAGTTCTTC
TRBV7-9	15	TRBJ2-1	.	TRBD2	CASSRTSGSLNEQFF	TGTGCCAGCAGCCGGACTAGCGGGAGTCTGAATGAGCAGTTCTTC
TRBV5-1	16	TRBJ1-1	.	TRBD1	CASSLDGRGRVSEAFF	TGCGCCAGCAGCTTGGATGGCAGGGGGCGCGTCAGTGAAGCTTTCTTT
TRBV29-1	14	TRBJ2-7	few	TRBD2	CSVEGSGRINEQYF	TGCAGCGTTGAGGGCAGCGGGAGGATCAACGAGCAGTACTTC
TRBV15	14	TRBJ1-5	.	.	CATSYGTSNQPQHF	TGTGCCACCAGCTACGGGACATCTAATCAGCCCCAGCATTTT
TRBV7-2	14	TRBJ2-1	.	.	CASSAGTIYNEQFF	TGTGCCAGCAGCGCCGGGACAATCTACAATGAGCAGTTCTTC
TRBV6-5	14	TRBJ1-2	.	.	CASSDPAGTYGYTF	TGTGCCAGCAGTGACCCGGCAGGAACCTATGGCTACACCTTC
TRBV6-5	14	TRBJ2-5	.	TRBD2	CASSYGQGGETQYF	TGTGCCAGCAGTTATGGGCAGGGAGGGGAGACCCAGTACTTC
TRBV30	17	TRBJ2-1	.	TRBD2	CAWSPRWGLADLNEQFF	TGTGCCTGGAGTCCCCGATGGGGTCTAGCGGACCTCAATGAGCAGTTCTTC
TRBV11-3	16	TRBJ2-7	.	TRBD1	CASSLAPKTGIYEQYF	TGTGCCAGCAGCTTAGCTCCGAAGACAGGGATCTACGAGCAGTACTTC
TRBV20-1	11	TRBJ2-4	.	.	CSAPLGNIQYF	TGCAGTGCTCCACTAGGAAACATTCAGTACTTC
TRBV6-1	16	TRBJ2-3	.	TRBD2	CASSERTSGRSNTQYF	TGTGCCAGCAGTGAGAGGACTAGCGGGAGATCAAATACGCAGTATTTT
TRBV5-8	12	TRBJ1-1	.	.	CASTDGHPGAFF	TGTGCCAGCACCGATGGGCACCCCGGAGCTTTCTTT
TRBV10-3	12	TRBJ2-7	few	TRBD1	CAVMGQVYEQYF	TGTGCCGTCATGGGACAGGTCTACGAGCAGTACTTC
TRBV9	13	TRBJ2-7	.	.	CASSVAPGYEQYF	TGTGCCAGCAGCGTAGCCCCGGGATACGAGCAGTACTTC
TRBV13	16	TRBJ2-1	.	.	CASSQDPGLTHNEQFF	TGTGCCAGCAGCCAAGACCCGGGTCTTACCCACAATGAGCAGTTCTTC
TRBV19	15	TRBJ2-1	.	.	CASSPAVIVPNEQFF	TGTGCCAGTAGTCCCGCGGTGATAGTGCCCAATGAGCAGTTCTTC
TRBV12-5	19	TRBJ2-7	.	TRBD2	CASGPRPVGGGGRAGEQYF	TGTGCTAGTGGCCCCCGGCCTGTGGGGGGCGGCGGGAGGGCTGGAGAGCAGTACTTC
TRBV29-1	12	TRBJ2-3	.	.	CSVDIGSDTQYF	TGCAGCGTTGATATTGGGAGTGATACGCAGTATTTT
TRBV5-4	15	TRBJ1-1	.	TRBD1	CASSRDSLDSVEAFF	TGTGCCAGCAGCCGGGACAGTCTGGACTCCGTTGAAGCTTTCTTT
TRBV27	13	TRBJ2-7	.	.	CASSLNSFYEQYF	TGTGCCAGCAGTTTGAACAGCTTTTACGAGCAGTACTTC